A single sample is the source of the 27 T cell receptor beta chains below, sequenced in a study of blood T cell repertoires in COVID-19. Assay used: immunoSEQ multiplex PCR; TCRdb lists only in-frame clones, some missing. The sample consists of 130,000 or so clones, around 90% of them appearing once. What was sequenced was peripheral blood. These receptors all come from a woman aged 55-69 years with acute or convalescent COVID-19.

The table lists this clone with a few counts. Other nucleotide sequences from this sample produce the same CDR3. V gene TRBV9 combines with J gene TRBJ1-1, with 9 bases matching TRBD1. The V gene's germline CDR1 is SGDLS and CDR2 YYNGEE. The CDR3 is 12 amino acids. With V trimmed by 2 bases and J by 8 bases, 1 base remained unmatched. CDR3 loop: CASSVGTGEAFF. CDR3 nucleotide sequence: TGTGCCAGCAGCGTCGGGACAGGGGAAGCTTTCTTT.

The chain carries TRBV4-1 and TRBJ1-2, with 9 bases identical to TRBD1. Germline CDR1 and CDR2: MGHRA and YSYEKL. The J segment lost 7 bases and the V segment lost 0 bases, leaving 18 bases of the junction unmatched. The CDR3 is 19 amino acids. This CDR3 reads CASSQDLRTGANPRSGYTF. The CDR3 DNA sequence: TGCGCCAGCAGCCAAGATTTACGGACAGGGGCAAATCCCAGGTCTGGCTACACCTTC.

The chain recombines TRBV2 with TRBJ2-3, with 13 positions matching TRBD2. V shed 8 bases and J 3 bases; nucleotides not matched to a gene: 8. This CDR3 has 16 amino acids. Germline V gene lookup returns CDR1 SNHLY and CDR2 FYNNEI. CDR3 loop: CASLLAGGLGTDTQYF. Here the CDR3 DNA reads TGTGCCAGCTTACTAGCGGGGGGGTTAGGAACAGATACGCAGTATTTT.

The chain employs TRBV6-8 and TRBJ2-1; tentative D call: TRBD2 (6 bases). Germline V gene lookup returns CDR1 MNHGY and CDR2 SAAAGT. V gave up 6 bases and J gave up 5 bases, with 11 bases separating them. The CDR3 totals 13 residues. The CDR3 DNA reads as TGTGCCAGCAGCCTAAGGGAGGACAATGAGCAGTTCTTC. Translated: CASSLREDNEQFF.

The rearrangement joins TRBV3-1 (or the pseudogene TRBV3-2) to TRBJ1-2; TRBD1 agrees at 8 bases. The J segment lost 6 bases and the V segment lost 2 bases, leaving 2 bases of the junction unmatched. Germline V gene data show CDR1 as LGHDT and CDR2 as YNNKEL (reference sequence). This CDR3 contains 13 residues. The CDR3 is CASSQTGGNGYTF. CDR3 nucleotide sequence: TGTGCCAGCAGCCAAACAGGGGGAAATGGCTACACCTTC.

This rearrangement joins TRBV3-1 (or the pseudogene TRBV3-2) to TRBJ2-7, with a tentative D call TRBD1 (6 bases). The CDR3 spans 17 residues. The V gene's germline CDR1 is LGHDT and CDR2 YNNKEL (reference sequence). The V gene lost 4 bases and the J gene lost 0 bases, with 19 bases spanning the gap. The CDR3 nucleotides are TGTGCCAGCAGCCTAACCCCCGGGACACGAACCTCCTACGAGCAGTACTTC. This translates into CASSLTPGTRTSYEQYF.

The chain links TRBV18 to TRBJ2-2, with D possibly being TRBD2 (6 bases). The CDR3 contains 15 residues. Trimming cost V 3 bases and J 3 bases, with 11 bases left between them. The germline gives CDR1 KGHSH, CDR2 LQKENI. CDR3 coding DNA: TGTGCCAGCTCACCGAGGGAGGCGGACACCGGGGAGCTGTTTTTT. It translates to CASSPREADTGELFF.

CDR3 protein: CASRPGTGSFGANVLTF. In DNA, the CDR3 is TGTGCCAGCAGACCCGGGACAGGTTCTTTTGGGGCCAACGTCCTGACTTTC. The chain joins TRBV2 to TRBJ2-6, with 8 positions matching TRBD1. CDR3 length equals 17 residues. Germline V gene data show CDR1 as SNHLY and CDR2 as FYNNEI. V was clipped by 6 bases and J by 3 bases; unmatched bases: 10.

The chain couples TRBV10-3 to TRBJ2-1; 7 nucleotides align to TRBD2. CDR1 is ENHRY, CDR2 SYGVKD, per germline. This CDR3 has 11 amino acids. CDR3 nucleotides: TGTGCACTAGCGAACAACAATGAGCAGTTCTTC. This encodes CALANNNEQFF.

The genes are TRBV25-1 and TRBJ1-3; a possible D gene is TRBD1 (5 bases). The ends were cut back, 4 bases at V and 0 bases at J, with 19 bases in the middle. The germline gives CDR1 MGHDK, CDR2 SYGVNS. The CDR3 sequence is 18 residues long. The CDR3 DNA sequence: TGTGCCAGCAGTGGCCGGGAGGGGACGGGTGACTCTGGAAACACCATATATTTT. Translation: CASSGREGTGDSGNTIYF.

The rearrangement joins TRBV15 to TRBJ2-1, with D possibly being TRBD1 (7 bases). This CDR3 spans 14 amino acids. CDR1 and CDR2 (germline): LNHNV, YYDKDF (reference sequence). V lost 8 bases and J lost 7, with 18 bases in between. The CDR3 DNA is TGTGCCACCTCACAGGGGATTCGGGGGAATGAGCAGTTCTTC. Protein product: CATSQGIRGNEQFF.

V is TRBV2 and J is TRBJ1-1; D possibly corresponds to TRBD1 (5 bases). V lost 4 bases and J 5 bases, leaving 11 bases between the germline ends. The CDR3 sequence is 13 residues long. Germline V gene sequence: CDR1 SNHLY, CDR2 FYNNEI. The CDR3: CASSVQGGTEAFF. The DNA for the CDR3 is TGTGCCAGCAGTGTGCAGGGAGGGACTGAAGCTTTCTTT.

This chain uses TRBV10-3 with TRBJ1-2, with 8 bases identical to TRBD1. In germline, CDR1 is ENHRY, CDR2 SYGVKD. The trim removed 0 bases at V and 5 bases at J, leaving 5 bases unmatched. This CDR3 is 15 amino acids long. In DNA, the CDR3 is TGTGCCATCAGTGAGTCGACAGGGGAAAATTATGGCTACACCTTC. Amino acid sequence: CAISESTGENYGYTF.

The chain links TRBV7-3 to TRBJ1-3; D gene ambiguous. The germline V and J ends were trimmed by 5 bases and 0 bases, with 5 bases remaining between them. This CDR3 comprises 13 residues. CDR1 SGHTA and CDR2 FQGTGA come from the germline V gene. CDR3 in amino acids: CASSPNSGNTIYF. In nucleotides, the CDR3 is TGTGCCAGCAGCCCTAACTCTGGAAACACCATATATTTT.

This clone was counted between two and nine times. V usage is TRBV2 and J usage is TRBJ1-1; D is undetermined. This CDR3 has 13 amino acids. Trimming pared 5 bases from V and 5 bases from J, leaving 12 bases between. Germline CDR1 SNHLY, CDR2 FYNNEI. As DNA, the CDR3 is TGTGCCAGCAGTCGGGAACGGAATACTGAAGCTTTCTTT. Its protein product is CASSRERNTEAFF.

The table lists this clone with a count of one. The V and J genes are TRBV7-6 and TRBJ2-2, with 9 bases aligning to TRBD1. Per germline, CDR1 SGHVS and CDR2 FNYEAQ. The CDR3 length is 17 residues. J was trimmed by 2 bases and V by 7 bases; bases with no gene match: 11. The CDR3 DNA is TGTGCCAGCACCGCACTTACGGGACAGGGTAACACCGGGGAGCTGTTTTTT. Amino acid sequence: CASTALTGQGNTGELFF.

The rearrangement uses TRBV7-2 and TRBJ2-3; D not resolved. Trimming took off 4 bases at V and 4 bases at J, with 18 bases between the two ends. Germline V gene sequence: CDR1 SGHTA, CDR2 FQGNSA. The CDR3 contains 16 residues. CDR3 DNA: TGTGCCAGCAGCTCCGGGTTTTTCCCACTGGCAGATACGCAGTATTTT. It encodes CASSSGFFPLADTQYF.

This clone was seen more than once but under ten times. The rearrangement links TRBV18 to TRBJ2-7; TRBD1 aligns across 9 bases. V trimming: 9 bases; J trimming: 5 bases; junction bases outside the gene matches: 17. From germline, CDR1 is KGHSH and CDR2 LQKENI. The length of the CDR3 is 16 residues. The CDR3 reads CASQPQTGTGNHEQYF. Written as DNA, the CDR3 is TGTGCCAGTCAACCCCAAACCGGGACAGGGAACCACGAGCAGTACTTC. Full variable domain (missing parts from reference TRBV18 and TRBJ2-7): NAGVMQNPRHLVRRRGQEARLRCSPMKGHSHVYWYRQLPEEGLKFMVYLQKENIIDESGMPKERFSAEFPKEGPSILRIQQVVRGDSAAYFCASQPQTGTGNHEQYFGPGTRLTVT.

This clone was counted a single time. This sequence joins TRBV7-2 and TRBJ2-7; 10 bases agree with TRBD1. CDR1 and CDR2 (germline): SGHTA, FQGNSA. V lost 5 bases and J lost 1; bases outside the gene matches: 5. The CDR3 consists of 15 residues. This chain's CDR3 is CASSNQDRGSYEQYF. In DNA form, the CDR3 reads TGTGCCAGCAGCAACCAGGACAGGGGGTCCTACGAGCAGTACTTC. Full variable domain (missing parts from reference TRBV7-2 and TRBJ2-7): GAGVSQSPSNKVTEKGKDVELRCDPISGHTALYWYRQSLGQGLEFLIYFQGNSAPDKSGLPSDRFSAERTGGSVSTLTIQRTQQEDSAVYLCASSNQDRGSYEQYFGPGTRLTVT.

The chain joins TRBV27 to TRBJ1-3; a possible D gene is TRBD1 (6 bases). The germline V gene has CDR1 MNHEY and CDR2 SMNVEV (reference sequence). The CDR3 contains 18 residues. The germline V and J ends were trimmed by 5 bases and 4 bases, with 24 bases remaining between them. Here the CDR3 reads CASSARIWDTPRGNTIYF. CDR3 DNA: TGTGCCAGCAGTGCCCGAATCTGGGACACCCCGAGGGGAAACACCATATATTTT.

The chain combines TRBV7-2 with TRBJ1-2; the D gene is possibly TRBD1 (5 bases). V lost 3 bases, J lost 8 bases, and 19 bases lay in between. The CDR3 spans 15 residues. CDR1 SGHTA and CDR2 FQGNSA come from the germline V gene. The CDR3 DNA sequence: TGTGCCAGCAGCTTTTCACCCGACAGTAGGACCGGCTACACCTTC. Residues: CASSFSPDSRTGYTF. The full variable domain, completed using reference TRBV7-2 and TRBJ1-2, is GAGVSQSPSNKVTEKGKDVELRCDPISGHTALYWYRQSLGQGLEFLIYFQGNSAPDKSGLPSDRFSAERTGGSVSTLTIQRTQQEDSAVYLCASSFSPDSRTGYTFGSGTRLTVV.

V usage is TRBV6-5 and J usage is TRBJ2-7, with 9 nucleotides matching TRBD1. The length of the CDR3 is 14 residues. V lost 5 bases, J lost 3 bases, and 5 bases stayed unmatched. CDR1 MNHEY and CDR2 SVGAGI come from the germline V gene. DNA for the CDR3: TGTGCCAGCAGTATCACAGGGGGCTTCTACGAGCAGTACTTC. Its protein product is CASSITGGFYEQYF.

With respect to this clone: One junction end disagrees with the germline gene, perhaps due to a read error. The chain recombines TRBV7-7 with TRBJ2-5, with 10 bases lining up with TRBD1. Germline V gives CDR1 SSHAT, CDR2 FNYEAQ (reference sequence). The length of the CDR3 is 15 residues. CDR3 coding DNA: TGTGCTAGCAGGTCCGGGACAGGGGTTGGGGAGACCCAGTACTTC. It is translated as CASRSGTGVGETQYF.

V usage is TRBV6-2 or TRBV6-3 and J usage is TRBJ2-7, with 7 nucleotides matching TRBD1. Unmatched junction bases numbered 14, after V lost 6 bases and J lost 3 bases. The CDR3 is made up of 16 amino acids. CDR1 MNHEY and CDR2 SVGEGT come from the germline V gene. The CDR3 DNA reads TGTGCCAGCAGCCGACAGGGTCCTCCCCTACTCTACGAGCAGTACTTC. It yields the protein CASSRQGPPLLYEQYF.

The chain has TRBV5-4 and TRBJ1-2; 8 bases match TRBD1. This CDR3 has 16 residues. Germline values: CDR1 SGHNT, CDR2 YYREEE (reference sequence). J gave up 4 bases and V 0 bases, and 8 bases lay outside the gene matches. CDR3 bases: TGTGCCAGCAGCTTGGGGGTAGGGACAGGTAGCTATGGCTACACCTTC. It yields the protein CASSLGVGTGSYGYTF. Supplemented by reference TRBV5-4 and TRBJ1-2, the full variable domain reads ETGVTQSPTHLIKTRGQQVTLRCSSQSGHNTVSWYQQALGQGPQFIFQYYREEENGRGNFPPRFSGLQFPNYSSELNVNALELDDSALYLCASSLGVGTGSYGYTFGSGTRLTVV.

This clone was seen only once. The chain uses TRBV5-3 and TRBJ1-1; D not certain. TRBV5-3 is recorded as an ORF, its role being uncertain. The V and J ends lost 4 bases and 1 base respectively, with 8 bases between them. The CDR3 spans 13 residues. CDR3 in DNA: TGTGCCAGAAGCCCTTTGGCGAACACTGAAGCTTTCTTT. Translated: CARSPLANTEAFF.

The V gene is TRBV6-2 or TRBV6-3, the J gene TRBJ2-7; D remains ambiguous. CDR1 and CDR2 (germline): MNHEY, SVGEGT. V lost 4 bases to trimming and J lost 4 bases, with 5 bases between them. CDR3 length: 11 residues. In DNA form, the CDR3 reads TGTGCCAGCAGTTCCTTTTACGAGCAGTACTTC. It codes for CASSSFYEQYF.